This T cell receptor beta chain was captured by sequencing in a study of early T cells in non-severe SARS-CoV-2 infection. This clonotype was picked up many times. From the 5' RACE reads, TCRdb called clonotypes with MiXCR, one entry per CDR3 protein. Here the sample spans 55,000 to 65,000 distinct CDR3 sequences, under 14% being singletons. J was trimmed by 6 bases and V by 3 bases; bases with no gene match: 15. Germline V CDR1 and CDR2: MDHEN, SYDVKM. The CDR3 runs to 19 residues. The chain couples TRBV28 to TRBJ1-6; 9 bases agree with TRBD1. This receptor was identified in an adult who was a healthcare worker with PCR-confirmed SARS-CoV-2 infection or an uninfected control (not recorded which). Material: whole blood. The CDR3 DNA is TGTGCCAGCAGTTTGGCTTCTAAAACGGGACAGGGTTTTAATTCACCCCTCCACTTT. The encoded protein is CASSLASKTGQGFNSPLHF. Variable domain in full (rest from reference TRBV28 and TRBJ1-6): DVKVTQSSRYLVKRTGEKVFLECVQDMDHENMFWYRQDPGLGLRLIYFSYDVKMKEKGDIPEGYSVSREKKERFSLILESASTNQTSMYLCASSLASKTGQGFNSPLHFGNGTRLTVT.